These 24 T cell receptor beta chains were sequenced from one sample in a study of CD8 T cells in Susac syndrome. Random-hexamer reverse transcription was applied to roughly 0.45 to 1 ug RNA. A single record per CDR3 protein comes from TCRdb applying MiXCR to the immunoSEQ multiplex PCR reads. Among 70,000 or so distinct CDR3 sequences listed, 90% to 95% were seen once. What was sequenced was CD8+ T cells from PBMCs. These TCRs come from a human donor with multiple sclerosis.

This chain connects TRBV10-3 to TRBJ2-7, with D perhaps given as TRBD1 or TRBD2 (7 bases each). V gave up 3 bases and J gave up 2 bases, with 11 bases separating them. Germline V gene data show CDR1 as ENHRY and CDR2 as SYGVKD. This CDR3 has 14 amino acids. This CDR3 reads CAISDRGGTYEQYF. CDR3 nucleotides: TGTGCCATCAGTGACAGGGGGGGAACCTACGAGCAGTACTTC.

V gene TRBV18 combines with J gene TRBJ1-5, with 11 nucleotides matching TRBD1. The V segment lost 2 bases and the J segment 6 bases; nucleotides outside the gene matches: 15. Germline assignment: CDR1 KGHSH and CDR2 LQKENI. The length of the CDR3 is 19 residues. The CDR3 coding sequence is TGTGCCAGCTCACCATTACGGACAGGGGGCTCCGGGGACGGTCAGCCCCAGCATTTT. Amino acid sequence: CASSPLRTGGSGDGQPQHF.

CDR3 nucleotides: TGTGCCAGCAGCGTAGACGAAGGAACGTTCAATGAGCAGTTCTTC. It encodes CASSVDEGTFNEQFF. This chain uses TRBV9 with TRBJ2-1; no clear D gene. CDR1 is SGDLS and CDR2 is YYNGEE in the germline V gene. The V gene lost 0 bases and the J gene lost 6 bases, with 13 bases spanning the gap. The CDR3 contains 15 residues.

This clonotype has a single count. This sequence joins TRBV27 and TRBJ2-7; D gene uncertain. Trimming removed 0 bases from V and 0 bases from J, with 9 bases in between. This CDR3 spans 15 amino acids. Germline-derived CDR1 and CDR2 are MNHEY and SMNVEV (reference sequence). This CDR3 is CASSLSVLGSYEQYF. The CDR3 region has the DNA TGTGCCAGCAGTTTATCGGTCTTGGGCTCCTACGAGCAGTACTTC.

This clonotype has only one observation. J is TRBJ2-2 and V is TRBV24-1; D possibly corresponds to TRBD1 (6 bases). Trimming shortened V by 4 bases and J by 5 bases, and 16 bases separated the two germline ends. Per germline, CDR1 KGHDR and CDR2 SFDVKD. The CDR3 runs 16 residues. CDR3 sequence: CATSDLLTGPTGELFF. The DNA for the CDR3 is TGTGCCACCAGTGACCTATTGACAGGACCGACCGGGGAGCTGTTTTTT.

This rearrangement joins TRBV9 to TRBJ2-7, with D possibly TRBD2 on 6 matching bases. The CDR3 runs 15 residues. The germline V and J ends were trimmed by 1 base and 6 bases, with 17 bases remaining between them. CDR1 SGDLS and CDR2 YYNGEE come from the germline V gene. CDR3: CASSVSEGSRGEQYF. In DNA, the CDR3 is TGTGCCAGCAGCGTATCGGAGGGATCCCGAGGCGAGCAGTACTTC. The full variable domain, rest sourced from reference TRBV9 and TRBJ2-7, is DSGVTQTPKHLITATGQRVTLRCSPRSGDLSVYWYQQSLDQGLQFLIQYYNGEERAKGNILERFSAQQFPDLHSELNLSSLELGDSALYFCASSVSEGSRGEQYFGPGTRLTVT.

The rearrangement uses TRBV13 and TRBJ1-5; tentatively, D is TRBD1 (6 bases). Looked up from germline, CDR1 is PRHDT and CDR2 is FYEKMQ (reference sequence). Trimming removed 0 bases at V and 5 bases at J, with 11 bases between. The CDR3 loop spans 15 amino acids. CDR3 amino acids: CASSLGRNRDQPQHF. In nucleotides, the CDR3 is TGTGCCAGCAGCTTAGGCCGGAACAGGGATCAGCCCCAGCATTTT.

V gene TRBV20-1 combines with J gene TRBJ2-1; TRBD2 agrees at 11 bases. The CDR3 runs to 14 residues. Germline V gene data show CDR1 as DFQATT and CDR2 as SNEGSKA (reference sequence). Trimming at V came to 3 bases and at J to 3 bases, leaving 1 base not matched to a gene. The CDR3 nucleotides are TGCAGTGCTAGGACTAGCGGGGACTACAATGAGCAGTTCTTC. Translated: CSARTSGDYNEQFF.

This chain joins TRBV20-1 and TRBJ2-3; possibly TRBD1 for D (5 bases). There are 13 residues in the CDR3. Per germline, CDR1 DFQATT and CDR2 SNEGSKA (reference sequence). Trimming cost V 3 bases and J 4 bases, with 11 bases left between them. CDR3 sequence (DNA): TGCAGTGCTAGCGACAGTGTCCCAGATACGCAGTATTTT. Translation: CSASDSVPDTQYF.

A single count supports this clonotype. V gene TRBV5-6 combines with J gene TRBJ2-7; D is perhaps TRBD1 (5 bases). The V and J ends lost 1 base and 3 bases respectively, with 11 bases between them. The CDR3 runs to 14 residues. In germline, CDR1 is SGHDT, CDR2 YYEEEE. CDR3 amino acids: CASSLSAGHYEQYF. For the CDR3, the DNA is TGTGCCAGCAGCTTGTCTGCAGGGCACTACGAGCAGTACTTC.

V is TRBV20-1 and J is TRBJ2-2, with 7 bases that match TRBD2. Germline assignment: CDR1 DFQATT and CDR2 SNEGSKA (reference sequence). V lost 5 bases and J lost 1; bases outside the gene matches: 16. This CDR3 has 18 amino acids. DNA for the CDR3: TGCAGTGCTGGAAACCCATTGACTAGCCAGGGGAACACCGGGGAGCTGTTTTTT. Its protein is CSAGNPLTSQGNTGELFF.

This clonotype was detected once. The chain uses TRBV5-1 and TRBJ2-1, with D perhaps matching TRBD2 (5 bases). The length of the CDR3 is 12 residues. The V end lost 0 bases, the J end lost 10 bases, and 8 bases lay between the germline ends. Germline CDR1 and CDR2: SGHRS and YFSETQ. DNA for the CDR3: TGCGCCAGCAGCTTGGCGGGAATCGAGCAGTTCTTC. Protein: CASSLAGIEQFF.

V and J are TRBV6-1 and TRBJ2-5, with 7 nucleotides matching TRBD1. The CDR3 extends over 16 amino acids. V dropped 1 base and J dropped 2; count of bases not matched to a gene: 7. Germline loops: CDR1 MNHNS, CDR2 SASEGT. The DNA of the CDR3 is TGTGCCAGCAGTGAAGGGGCAGGGGGTATACAAGAGACCCAGTACTTC. Its translation: CASSEGAGGIQETQYF.

Concerning this clonotype: This CDR3 fails to terminate in the conserved phenylalanine or tryptophan, so it likely reflects a read error. The V and J genes are TRBV19 and TRBJ2-7; D may be TRBD1 (5 bases). Germline V gene data show CDR1 as LNHDA and CDR2 as SQIVND (reference sequence). The CDR3 runs 12 residues. Trimming left V 6 bases short and J 4 bases short, with 10 bases between. In DNA form, the CDR3 reads TGTGCCAGTAGCATGCAGGGTTACGAGCAGTACCTC. This encodes CASSMQGYEQYL.

The chain is built from TRBV5-1 and TRBJ2-1, with TRBD1 identical over 7 bases. Germline-derived CDR1 and CDR2 are SGHRS and YFSETQ. Losses at the gene ends were 2 bases for V and 1 base for J; bases not matched to a gene: 6. This CDR3 comprises 16 residues. The CDR3 is CASSFYVTGSYNEQFF. DNA for the CDR3: TGCGCCAGCAGCTTCTATGTGACAGGGTCCTACAATGAGCAGTTCTTC.

J is TRBJ2-1 and V is TRBV7-3, with 8 bases aligning to TRBD1. The CDR3 loop spans 15 amino acids. Germline CDR1 SGHTA, CDR2 FQGTGA. The ends lost 5 bases at V and 7 bases at J; junction bases unmatched: 10. The CDR3 nucleotides read TGTGCCAGCAGCCTCGGACAGGGAAGGGGAAATGAGCAGTTCTTC. This gives the protein CASSLGQGRGNEQFF.

This chain uses TRBV3-1 with TRBJ1-1, with no clear D. The CDR3 extends over 13 amino acids. CDR1 and CDR2 (germline): LGHDT, YNNKEL (reference sequence). V was trimmed by 3 bases and J by 7 bases, leaving 12 bases between them. CDR3 residues: CASSHPNGGEAFF. CDR3 DNA: TGTGCCAGCAGCCACCCAAACGGTGGTGAAGCTTTCTTT.

This clonotype was seen a few times. This chain links TRBV6-1 with TRBJ1-4; TRBD1 might be the D (5 bases). This CDR3 region has 15 residues. Trimming pared 5 bases from V and 10 bases from J, leaving 20 bases between. Germline lookup yields CDR1 MNHNS and CDR2 SASEGT. Here the CDR3 DNA reads TGTGCCAGCAGTATCACGATCGACGGGGGTGGAAAACTGTTTTTT. This encodes CASSITIDGGGKLFF.

The V and J genes are TRBV7-6 and TRBJ1-1; the D is unclear. The length of the CDR3 is 15 residues. Germline assignment: CDR1 SGHVS and CDR2 FNYEAQ. Trimming shortened V by 5 bases and J by 0 bases, and 13 bases separated the two germline ends. CDR3 coding DNA: TGTGCCAGCAGCGAAAGTAGAGGGATGAACACTGAAGCTTTCTTT. The encoded protein is CASSESRGMNTEAFF.

This clonotype came up once. The chain carries TRBV9 and TRBJ2-7; maybe TRBD1 (5 bases). The CDR3 is made up of 13 amino acids. Between the trimmed V and J ends, which lost 0 bases and 1 base, there was a span of 5 bases. The germline CDR1 and CDR2 sequences are SGDLS and YYNGEE. The CDR3 DNA reads as TGTGCCAGCAGCGTAGGACAGTCCTACGAGCAGTACTTC. Its translation: CASSVGQSYEQYF.

J is TRBJ2-7 and V is TRBV5-1, with D possibly being TRBD2 (6 bases). V was shortened by 4 bases and J by 4 bases, with 15 bases between the two germline ends. Germline CDR1 SGHRS, CDR2 YFSETQ. This CDR3 is built from 14 residues. CDR3 sequence reads: CASSRGTHRYEQYF. CDR3 DNA sequence: TGCGCCAGCAGCCGAGGGACTCACCGGTACGAGCAGTACTTC.

A remark on this clonotype: The junction differs from germline at one of its ends, possibly a read error. J is TRBJ2-1 and V is TRBV7-8; D unclear. This CDR3 has 14 residues. CDR1 is SGHVS and CDR2 is FQNEAQ in the germline V gene. The CDR3 spells CASTLGPTYNEQFF. The CDR3 coding sequence is TGTGCCAGCACCTTAGGGCCCACCTACAATGAGCAGTTCTTC. Using reference TRBV7-8 and TRBJ2-1 for the parts outside the CDR3, the full variable domain is GAGVSQSPRYKVAKRGQDVALRCDPISGHVSLFWYQQALGQGPEFLTYFQNEAQLDKSGLPSDRFFAERPEGSVSTLKIQRTQQEDSAVYLCASTLGPTYNEQFFGPGTRLTVL.

The chain recombines TRBV15 with TRBJ1-2; TRBD1 matches 7 bases. The junction had 9 bases not matched to a gene; V was cut back by 0 bases and J by 5 bases. This CDR3 is 16 amino acids long. In germline, CDR1 is LNHNV, CDR2 YYDKDF (reference sequence). The CDR3 bases are TGTGCCACCAGCAGAGATCTCTCAGGGGGAGGGTATGGCTACACCTTC. Translation: CATSRDLSGGGYGYTF.

This chain joins TRBV20-1 and TRBJ2-2, with D possibly TRBD1 on 6 matching bases. This CDR3 has 14 amino acids. Trimming stripped 3 bases from V and 4 bases from J, with 12 bases between. Germline CDR1 is DFQATT and CDR2 is SNEGSKA (reference sequence). The CDR3 DNA reads as TGCAGTGCTAGCCCCCTACAGGGCACCGGGGAGCTGTTTTTT. Translated, it gives CSASPLQGTGELFF.